This T cell receptor beta chain was captured by sequencing in a study of blood T cell repertoires in COVID-19 (dated by TCRdb to 2020 to 2021). For the wider study: Collaborator samples came from the United States, Italy and Spain and covered acute and convalescent phases of COVID-19. Where available, HLA class I and class II types were obtained from metadata supplied by the sample provider rather than from assay-based typing. Deeply sampled blood TCRbeta repertoires from subjects exposed to, actively infected with, or recovered from COVID-19 were included in the dataset. Samples were obtained from the ongoing ImmuneRACE study (first 160 participants) and from 1,200 or so subjects provided by 6 global collaborators. The repertoires were released in a freely available public database intended as a resource for research on the immune response to SARS-CoV-2. A de-identified subject ID, COVID-19 status, age in years and sex were almost always included in the sample metadata. The material from the prospective study consisted of cDNA or gDNA derived from T cells, B-cell-depleted T cells, or PBMCs.

The immunoSEQ Assay, a bias-controlled multiplex PCR, was used to amplify TCRbeta CDR3 regions from genomic DNA. The authors' pipeline ran thus. The number of nucleated cells in each sample was estimated by amplification of reference gene primers within the assay. To quantify the absolute abundance of each unique TCRbeta CDR3 rearrangement, sequence reads were collapsed and filtered. For each sample, productive Simpson clonality was calculated as the square root of Simpson's diversity index across productive rearrangements. The immuneACCESS repertoire file appears here via TCRdb, limited to in-frame rearrangements. These files lack a portion of the clones; in checked studies, under half of the deficit traces to unresolved V genes, and the cause of the others is not known. V and J calls and clone size are those listed in that table; D and trimming were worked out from the DNA. The sample contains approximately 150,000 clones, 70% to 80% of them found a single time. The ten largest clones capture 15% to 20% of the sample.

Collaborating institutions collected whole blood in K2EDTA tubes following their own protocols. For TCRbeta analysis, collaborators shipped samples in one of three forms: frozen whole blood, isolated PBMCs, or DNA extracted from either of those sample types. To note about this clone: What antigen it recognizes has not been identified. Base-call qualities are not available, and no considerably larger clone is one nucleotide away.

General conclusions and limits of the study: The amount of clinical and demographic metadata varied by source and participant and was provided uncurated.

The CDR3 runs 17 residues from the cysteine to the phenylalanine. Left in the record is the CDR3 DNA by itself, 51 bases read in frame from the first base. Germline trimming: 4 bases from V, 3 bases from J; junction bases outside gene matches: 11. The germline V gene supplies CDR1 ENHRY and CDR2 SYGVKD. The specimen was peripheral blood. The chain is encoded by TRBV10-3 joined to TRBJ2-7; 11 central nucleotides agree with TRBD2. This clonotype was sampled from a man aged 45-65 years with acute or convalescent COVID-19. The CDR3: CAISGSGASGGFYEQYF. The bases are TGTGCCATCAGTGGCTCCGGGGCTAGCGGGGGGTTCTACGAGCAGTACTTC.